The 3 T cell receptor beta chains below were found in one sample sequenced in a study of blood T cell repertoires in COVID-19. The method was immunoSEQ multiplex PCR; TCRdb's version includes in-frame clones alone and lacks a portion of them. The sample shows 200,000 to 250,000 clones, around 82% of them seen only once. The sample consisted of peripheral blood. The receptors here all came from a woman aged 80 or over with acute or convalescent COVID-19.

This chain joins TRBV25-1 and TRBJ2-7; 9 bases are shared with TRBD1. J was trimmed by 7 bases and V by 3 bases; bases with no gene match: 7. The CDR3 consists of 14 residues. Germline V gene lookup returns CDR1 MGHDK and CDR2 SYGVNS. The CDR3 is CASSDWTGAREQYF. As DNA, the CDR3 is TGTGCCAGCAGTGACTGGACAGGGGCACGGGAGCAGTACTTC.

A single count supports this clone. The rearrangement uses TRBV6-5 and TRBJ1-1, with 7 bases identical to TRBD1. Germline V gives CDR1 MNHEY, CDR2 SVGAGI. There are 14 residues in the CDR3. V shed 6 bases, J shed 1 base, and the junction held 5 bases outside the gene matches. This chain's CDR3 is CASRLTGENTEAFF. CDR3 DNA: TGTGCCAGCAGGCTTACAGGGGAGAACACTGAAGCTTTCTTT.

The CDR3 DNA is TGTGCCAGCAGCTTACTAGGGGGCGGGGATCCCAATGAGCAGTTCTTC. Translation: CASSLLGGGDPNEQFF. The V gene is TRBV7-9, the J gene TRBJ2-1; D perhaps matches TRBD1 (7 bases). CDR3 length: 16 residues. CDR1 is SEHNR, CDR2 FQNEAQ, per germline (reference sequence). The germline V and J ends were trimmed by 2 bases and 6 bases, with 17 bases remaining between them. The variable domain in full, with the rest retrieved from reference TRBV7-9 and TRBJ2-1, is DTGVSQNPRHKITKRGQNVTFRCDPISEHNRLYWYRQTLGQGPEFLTYFQNEAQLEKSRLLSDRFSAERPKGSFSTLEIQRTEQGDSAMYLCASSLLGGGDPNEQFFGPGTRLTVL.